This entry concerns a single TCR beta chain. What it binds is not known. The record originates from a study of T cells in Graves' hyperthyroidism and ophthalmopathy. Findings and caveats of the study: Blood samples included most of the expanded thyroid clonotypes exceeding 0.001.

In germline, CDR1 is MGHDK, CDR2 SYGVNS. The CDR3 runs to 15 residues. V was cut by 5 bases and J by 8 bases, with 18 bases left in between. Amplification yielded TCR beta CDR3 regions, with RNA transcripts as the source. Primed by the HTBI set, a first-round RT-PCR was run on the TCR CDR3. TCRdb itself ran the multiplex PCR reads through MiXCR, one entry per CDR3 protein. The top ten hold more than 7% of the sample, which has hundreds of thousands of distinct CDR3 sequences, over 40% seen once. Sequenced: peripheral blood or thyroid tissue (not recorded which). The chain joins TRBV25-1 to TRBJ1-4, with D hard to call. The receptor was derived from an adult man with Graves' disease, either hyperthyroidism or ophthalmopathy (not recorded which). The CDR3 sequence is CASSLYKGDGEKLFF. The CDR3 DNA is TGTGCCAGCAGTTTATACAAGGGAGACGGCGAAAAACTGTTTTTT.